A selection of T cell receptor beta chains follows, all from one sample in a study of tumor and adjacent non-tumor tissue in lung cancer. TCRdb ran MiXCR on the multiplex PCR reads and lists one entry per CDR3 protein. Among tens of thousands of distinct CDR3 sequences listed, 75% to 90% were seen once. The specimen sequenced was lung tumor tissue. The receptors come from a woman aged 50 to 65 with non-small cell lung cancer. Each CDR3 is given with its conserved first and last residue. Fields, in order: D gene, clone size, V gene, J gene, CDR3 protein, CDR3 DNA. D genes are given only for firm matches. Size tells how often a clone was seen (once, few, many) or the class of an expanded clone, and some rows leave it out.

d_call: -; clone_size: -; v_call: TRBV6-5; j_call: TRBJ2-7; cdr3_aa: CSSRPLLRNSYEQYF; cdr3_nt: TGTTCTAGCAGGCCCTTATTGCGGAACTCCTACGAGCAGTACTTC
d_call: -; clone_size: -; v_call: TRBV6-6; j_call: TRBJ2-1; cdr3_aa: CAIAGNSDVSVHEQFF; cdr3_nt: TGTGCCATCGCCGGGAATAGCGATGTTTCTGTCCATGAGCAGTTCTTC
d_call: TRBD2; clone_size: -; v_call: TRBV29-1; j_call: TRBJ2-5; cdr3_aa: CSVVGGSGRVGETHYF; cdr3_nt: TGCAGCGTTGTCGGGGGTAGCGGGAGAGTTGGGGAGACTCACTACTTC
d_call: -; clone_size: -; v_call: TRBV28; j_call: TRBJ1-6; cdr3_aa: CASSLHWGLDSPLHF; cdr3_nt: TGTGCCAGCAGTTTGCACTGGGGGCTAGATTCACCCCTCCATTTT
d_call: TRBD1; clone_size: -; v_call: TRBV20-1; j_call: TRBJ1-2; cdr3_aa: CTAREAGGGYGYIF; cdr3_nt: TGCACTGCTAGAGAGGCAGGGGGAGGCTATGGCTACATCTTC
d_call: TRBD2; clone_size: -; v_call: TRBV6-2/TRBV6-3; j_call: TRBJ2-1; cdr3_aa: CVSRTSGTNNEHFF; cdr3_nt: TGTGTCAGCAGGACTAGCGGGACTAACAATGAGCATTTCTTC
d_call: TRBD1; clone_size: once; v_call: TRBV10-3; j_call: TRBJ1-3; cdr3_aa: CAISDTGTGRSSGNTTYF; cdr3_nt: TGTGCCATCAGTGACACGGGGACAGGGCGAAGCTCTGGAAACACCACATATTTT
d_call: TRBD2; clone_size: -; v_call: TRBV7-2; j_call: TRBJ2-7; cdr3_aa: CASGYLAGGPYEQYF; cdr3_nt: TGTGCCAGCGGCTACTTAGCGGGAGGACCCTACGAGCAGTACTTT
d_call: TRBD1; clone_size: few; v_call: TRBV20-1; j_call: TRBJ2-7; cdr3_aa: CSAARTGSYEHYF; cdr3_nt: TGCAGTGCTGCAAGGACAGGGAGTTACGAGCACTACTTC
d_call: -; clone_size: -; v_call: TRBV4-2; j_call: TRBJ2-3; cdr3_aa: CASSLALTGDTQYF; cdr3_nt: TGTGCCAGCAGTCTCGCTTTAACGGGTGATACGCAGTATTTT
d_call: -; clone_size: -; v_call: TRBV6-5; j_call: TRBJ1-1; cdr3_aa: CASSLMNTKAFF; cdr3_nt: TGTGCCAGCTCTCTGATGAACACTAAAGCTTTCTTT
d_call: -; clone_size: -; v_call: TRBV5-6; j_call: TRBJ1-5; cdr3_aa: CASSFRLAGGDTQHF; cdr3_nt: TGTGCCAGTAGCTTCCGACTAGCGGGAGGAGATACGCAGCATTTT
d_call: TRBD2; clone_size: -; v_call: TRBV29-1; j_call: TRBJ2-7; cdr3_aa: CSVGGGVSYEQYF; cdr3_nt: TGCAGCGTTGGGGGAGGGGTGTCTTACGAGCAGTACTTC
d_call: TRBD1; clone_size: -; v_call: TRBV11-1; j_call: TRBJ2-7; cdr3_aa: CTNSHWDSSYEQCF; cdr3_nt: TGTACCAACAGCCACTGGGACAGCTCCTACGAGCAGTGCTTC
d_call: -; clone_size: few; v_call: TRBV6-6; j_call: TRBJ1-5; cdr3_aa: CASSYSRQGSAQPQHF; cdr3_nt: TGTGCCAGCAGTTACTCCCGTCAGGGCTCGGCTCAGCCCCAGCATTTT
d_call: -; clone_size: -; v_call: TRBV29-1; j_call: TRBJ2-1; cdr3_aa: CSVEDVGGLNSSEQFF; cdr3_nt: TGCAGCGTTGAAGATGTCGGGGGATTAAACTCCAGTGAACAGTTCTTC
d_call: TRBD1; clone_size: many; v_call: TRBV18; j_call: TRBJ2-7; cdr3_aa: CASSATRTGYEQYF; cdr3_nt: TGTGCCAGCTCAGCAACCCGGACAGGTTACGAGCAGTACTTC